One and the same sample provided the 8 T cell receptor beta chains below, sequenced in a study of cytotoxic CD8 clonotypes in ibrutinib-treated CLL. Assay used: immunoSEQ multiplex PCR; TCRdb lists only in-frame clones, some missing. The profile shows about 120,000 clones, about 58% of them singletons. The starting material was PBMCs, obtained after 24 months of ibrutinib treatment. These TCRs come from a human donor with chronic lymphocytic leukemia.

The chain joins TRBV7-6 to TRBJ1-5; D uncertain. The V end was cut by 1 base, the J end by 2 bases, with 6 bases between. Germline CDR1 reads SGHVS; CDR2 reads FNYEAQ. The CDR3 runs to 14 residues. The CDR3 DNA reads as TGTGCCAGCAGCTTAGGGGAAGGCAATCAGCCCCAGCATTTT. This sequence encodes CASSLGEGNQPQHF.

The V gene is TRBV5-5, the J gene TRBJ2-5; 15 bases line up with TRBD2. CDR1 is SGHKS and CDR2 is YYEKEE in the germline V gene (reference sequence). Trimming at V came to 4 bases and at J to 2 bases, leaving 3 bases not matched to a gene. This CDR3 is built from 16 residues. The CDR3 region has the DNA TGTGCCAGCAGCCTGGGACTAGCGGGGGGACAAGAGACCCAGTACTTC. Its protein is CASSLGLAGGQETQYF.

The chain is built from TRBV19 and TRBJ1-2, with D perhaps TRBD1 (5 bases). The CDR3 sequence is 15 residues long. CDR1 is LNHDA and CDR2 is SQIVND in the germline V gene (reference sequence). The V and J ends lost 4 bases and 4 bases respectively, with 16 bases between them. CDR3: CASSKWDSGGYGYTF. CDR3 in DNA: TGTGCCAGTAGTAAATGGGACTCCGGGGGCTATGGCTACACCTTC.

The rearrangement joins TRBV5-6 to TRBJ2-5; TRBD1 matches at 10 bases. V lost 7 bases, J lost 2 bases, and 8 bases stayed unmatched. The germline V gene has CDR1 SGHDT and CDR2 YYEEEE. The CDR3 consists of 15 residues. CDR3 region: CASGLGQGNQETQYF. The CDR3 DNA is TGTGCCAGCGGACTGGGACAGGGGAATCAAGAGACCCAGTACTTC.

This clone has more than one count but fewer than ten. The V call is TRBV18, the J call TRBJ1-2, with D unclear. The CDR3 extends over 13 amino acids. V shed 3 bases and J shed 7 bases, with 12 bases lying between them. Germline-derived CDR1 and CDR2 are KGHSH and LQKENI. The CDR3 loop reads CASSPQADAGYTF. The CDR3 bases are TGTGCCAGCTCACCGCAAGCGGACGCTGGCTACACCTTC.

The gene calls are TRBV4-2 and TRBJ2-5, with 10 bases aligning to TRBD2. Germline V gene data show CDR1 as LGHNA and CDR2 as YNFKEQ. There are 15 residues in the CDR3. V lost 1 base and J lost 6; bases outside the gene matches: 5. The CDR3 bases are TGTGCCAGCAGCCAAGGAGATAGCGGGGGGAAGACCCAGTACTTC. Protein sequence: CASSQGDSGGKTQYF.

The chain links TRBV19 to TRBJ2-1; D possibly corresponds to TRBD1 (6 bases). With 5 bases removed from V and 8 bases from J, the gap between germline ends came to 16 bases. Germline-derived CDR1 and CDR2 are LNHDA and SQIVND (reference sequence). CDR3 length: 14 residues. CDR3 sequence (DNA): TGTGCCAGTAGTCTTGGGGGCGCGGTTGATGAGCAGTTCTTC. Protein: CASSLGGAVDEQFF.

This clone came up a few times. The chain employs TRBV25-1 and TRBJ1-2; the D is unclear. Per germline, CDR1 MGHDK and CDR2 SYGVNS. There are 14 residues in the CDR3. V was clipped by 0 bases and J by 5 bases, with 10 bases between them. In nucleotides, the CDR3 is TGTGCCAGCAGTGAATACCCGGCTCCTTATGGCTACACCTTC. It is translated as CASSEYPAPYGYTF.